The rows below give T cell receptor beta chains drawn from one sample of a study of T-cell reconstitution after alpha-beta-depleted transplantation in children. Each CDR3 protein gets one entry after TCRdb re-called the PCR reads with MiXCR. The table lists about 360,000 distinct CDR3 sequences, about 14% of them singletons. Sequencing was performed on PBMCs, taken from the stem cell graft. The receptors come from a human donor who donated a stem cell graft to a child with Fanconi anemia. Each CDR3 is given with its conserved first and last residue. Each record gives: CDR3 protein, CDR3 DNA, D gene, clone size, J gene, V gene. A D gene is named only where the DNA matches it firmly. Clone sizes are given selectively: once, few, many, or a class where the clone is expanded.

cdr3_aa: CASGSSSRQGYTF; cdr3_nt: TGTGCCAGCGGATCTTCGAGTCGACAGGGCTACACCTTC; d_call: .; clone_size: many; j_call: TRBJ1-2; v_call: TRBV27
cdr3_aa: CASSLTPMGWNEQFF; cdr3_nt: TGTGCCAGCAGTTTAACGCCTATGGGCTGGAATGAGCAGTTCTTC; d_call: .; clone_size: once; j_call: TRBJ2-1; v_call: TRBV12-3/TRBV12-4
cdr3_aa: CASSQLAGQGRIQPQHF; cdr3_nt: TGTGCCAGCAGCCAGCTGGCTGGACAGGGCCGAATTCAGCCCCAGCATTTT; d_call: TRBD1; clone_size: few; j_call: TRBJ1-5; v_call: TRBV16
cdr3_aa: CSASLASIYYNEQFF; cdr3_nt: TGCAGTGCTAGTCTAGCTTCTATATACTACAATGAGCAGTTCTTC; d_call: .; clone_size: .; j_call: TRBJ2-1; v_call: TRBV20-1
cdr3_aa: CASSYEGLGSTDTQYF; cdr3_nt: TGTGCCAGCAGTTATGAGGGACTGGGGAGCACAGATACGCAGTATTTT; d_call: .; clone_size: few; j_call: TRBJ2-3; v_call: TRBV6-5
cdr3_aa: CASKGLQETQYF; cdr3_nt: TGTGCCAGCAAGGGACTACAAGAGACCCAGTACTTC; d_call: TRBD2; clone_size: .; j_call: TRBJ2-5; v_call: TRBV28
cdr3_aa: CASSLTATWAPYNEQFF; cdr3_nt: TGTGCCAGCAGCTTAACAGCCACATGGGCCCCCTACAATGAGCAGTTCTTC; d_call: .; clone_size: few; j_call: TRBJ2-1; v_call: TRBV5-5
cdr3_aa: CASSTQTGRPILELFF; cdr3_nt: TGTGCCAGCAGCACTCAGACGGGACGTCCGATATTAGAGCTGTTTTTT; d_call: .; clone_size: few; j_call: TRBJ2-2; v_call: TRBV12-3/TRBV12-4
cdr3_aa: CASSPNGGSNQPQHF; cdr3_nt: TGCGCCAGCAGCCCCAACGGGGGGTCTAATCAGCCCCAGCATTTT; d_call: .; clone_size: few; j_call: TRBJ1-5; v_call: TRBV5-1
cdr3_aa: CASSYGQGGEPLHF; cdr3_nt: TGCGCCAGCAGCTACGGACAGGGTGGGGAACCCCTCCACTTT; d_call: TRBD1; clone_size: few; j_call: TRBJ1-6; v_call: TRBV5-1
cdr3_aa: CSAARRDSTDTQYF; cdr3_nt: TGCAGTGCTGCGCGCAGGGATAGCACAGATACGCAGTATTTT; d_call: .; clone_size: .; j_call: TRBJ2-3; v_call: TRBV20-1
cdr3_aa: CASSDPGAGELFF; cdr3_nt: TGTGCCAGCAGCGACCCAGGGGCGGGGGAGCTGTTTTTT; d_call: .; clone_size: many; j_call: TRBJ2-2; v_call: TRBV5-4
cdr3_aa: CASSQGPGLSNYGYTF; cdr3_nt: TGTGCCAGCAGCCAAGGACCCGGCCTTTCTAACTATGGCTACACCTTC; d_call: .; clone_size: many; j_call: TRBJ1-2; v_call: TRBV3-1
cdr3_aa: CASREPGTGTDRGYF; cdr3_nt: TGCGCCAGCAGGGAACCCGGGACAGGAACCGACCGTGGGTATTTT; d_call: TRBD1; clone_size: .; j_call: TRBJ2-3; v_call: TRBV10-2
cdr3_aa: CASSMWPYEQYF; cdr3_nt: TGTGCCAGTAGTATGTGGCCCTACGAGCAGTACTTC; d_call: .; clone_size: few; j_call: TRBJ2-7; v_call: TRBV19
cdr3_aa: CSAAKGSMNTEAFF; cdr3_nt: TGCAGTGCCGCGAAGGGGAGCATGAACACTGAAGCTTTCTTT; d_call: .; clone_size: .; j_call: TRBJ1-1; v_call: TRBV20-1
cdr3_aa: CASSLWGSGDQPQHF; cdr3_nt: TGCGCCAGCAGCTTGTGGGGTTCGGGGGATCAGCCCCAGCATTTT; d_call: .; clone_size: few; j_call: TRBJ1-5; v_call: TRBV5-1
cdr3_aa: CASSQDLGTAQETQYF; cdr3_nt: TGTGCCAGCAGCCAAGATCTCGGGACAGCACAAGAGACCCAGTACTTC; d_call: TRBD1; clone_size: .; j_call: TRBJ2-5; v_call: TRBV3-1
cdr3_aa: CAIVDITGGYTF; cdr3_nt: TGTGCCATCGTGGATATCACAGGGGGCTACACCTTC; d_call: .; clone_size: many; j_call: TRBJ1-2; v_call: TRBV28
cdr3_aa: CASKTITGELFF; cdr3_nt: TGTGCCAGCAAAACCATAACCGGGGAGCTGTTTTTT; d_call: .; clone_size: few; j_call: TRBJ2-2; v_call: TRBV7-9
cdr3_aa: CAWSNRGPHNQPQHF; cdr3_nt: TGTGCCTGGAGTAACAGGGGGCCTCATAATCAGCCCCAGCATTTT; d_call: TRBD1; clone_size: .; j_call: TRBJ1-5; v_call: TRBV30
cdr3_aa: CASSERAAANTEAFF; cdr3_nt: TGTGCCAGCAGTGAAAGGGCAGCAGCGAACACTGAAGCTTTCTTT; d_call: .; clone_size: .; j_call: TRBJ1-1; v_call: TRBV6-1
cdr3_aa: CASSQDRGAKNIQYF; cdr3_nt: TGCGCCAGCAGCCAAGACAGGGGAGCCAAAAACATTCAGTACTTC; d_call: .; clone_size: .; j_call: TRBJ2-4; v_call: TRBV4-3
cdr3_aa: CASRDRDREQETQYF; cdr3_nt: TGTGCCAGCAGAGACAGGGACAGGGAACAAGAGACCCAGTACTTC; d_call: TRBD1; clone_size: .; j_call: TRBJ2-5; v_call: TRBV12-3/TRBV12-4
cdr3_aa: CAWRDLGSAEAFF; cdr3_nt: TGTGCCTGGCGGGACCTAGGATCAGCTGAAGCTTTCTTT; d_call: .; clone_size: .; j_call: TRBJ1-1; v_call: TRBV30
cdr3_aa: CASTERDIYGYTF; cdr3_nt: TGTGCCAGCACCGAACGCGATATCTATGGCTACACCTTC; d_call: .; clone_size: few; j_call: TRBJ1-2; v_call: TRBV6-2/TRBV6-3
cdr3_aa: CASSPSMTGGIGEQYF; cdr3_nt: TGTGCCAGCAGCCCCAGCATGACAGGGGGGATCGGCGAGCAGTACTTC; d_call: TRBD1; clone_size: few; j_call: TRBJ2-7; v_call: TRBV5-4
cdr3_aa: CASSPRGGNQPQHF; cdr3_nt: TGTGCCAGCAGCCCCCGAGGGGGGAATCAGCCCCAGCATTTT; d_call: .; clone_size: many; j_call: TRBJ1-5; v_call: TRBV7-9
cdr3_aa: CSVGTDQMSTQYF; cdr3_nt: TGCAGCGTCGGGACAGACCAAATGAGTACGCAGTATTTT; d_call: TRBD1; clone_size: .; j_call: TRBJ2-3; v_call: TRBV29-1
cdr3_aa: CASSLTGNYGCTF; cdr3_nt: TGTGCCAGCAGTTTAACAGGGAACTATGGCTGCACCTTC; d_call: .; clone_size: .; j_call: TRBJ1-2; v_call: TRBV12-3/TRBV12-4
cdr3_aa: CASSQDLGLGVDQPQHF; cdr3_nt: TGCGCCAGCAGCCAAGATCTTGGGTTGGGGGTTGATCAGCCCCAGCATTTT; d_call: .; clone_size: few; j_call: TRBJ1-5; v_call: TRBV4-3
cdr3_aa: CASSLGVSGEVTEAFF; cdr3_nt: TGCGCCAGCAGCTTGGGGGTCTCGGGGGAGGTCACTGAAGCTTTCTTT; d_call: .; clone_size: .; j_call: TRBJ1-1; v_call: TRBV5-1
cdr3_aa: CSARWAGGTGELFF; cdr3_nt: TGCAGTGCTAGATGGGCGGGGGGGACTGGGGAGCTGTTTTTT; d_call: TRBD2; clone_size: few; j_call: TRBJ2-2; v_call: TRBV20-1
cdr3_aa: CASSPTDRTEAFF; cdr3_nt: TGCGCCAGCAGCCCTACCGACAGAACTGAAGCTTTCTTT; d_call: .; clone_size: few; j_call: TRBJ1-1; v_call: TRBV5-1
cdr3_aa: CASSLGTGGIYEQYF; cdr3_nt: TGTGCCAGCAGCTTAGGGACAGGGGGCATATACGAGCAGTACTTC; d_call: TRBD1; clone_size: few; j_call: TRBJ2-7; v_call: TRBV7-2
cdr3_aa: CASSLQGSGELFF; cdr3_nt: TGTGCCAGCAGCTTACAGGGTTCCGGGGAGCTGTTTTTT; d_call: .; clone_size: few; j_call: TRBJ2-2; v_call: TRBV7-9